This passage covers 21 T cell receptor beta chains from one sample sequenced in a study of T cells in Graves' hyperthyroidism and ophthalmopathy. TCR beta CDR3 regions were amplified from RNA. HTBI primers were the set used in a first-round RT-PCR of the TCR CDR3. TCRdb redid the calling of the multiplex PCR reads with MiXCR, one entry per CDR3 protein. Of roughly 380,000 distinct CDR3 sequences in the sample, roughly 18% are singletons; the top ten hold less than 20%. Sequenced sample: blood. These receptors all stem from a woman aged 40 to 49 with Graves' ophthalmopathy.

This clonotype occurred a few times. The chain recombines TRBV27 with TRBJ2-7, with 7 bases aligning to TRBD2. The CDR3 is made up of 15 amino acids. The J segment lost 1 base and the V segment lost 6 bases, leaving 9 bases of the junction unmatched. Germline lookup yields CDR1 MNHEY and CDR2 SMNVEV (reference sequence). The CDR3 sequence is CASSYGRRESYEQYF. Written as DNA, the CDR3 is TGTGCCAGCAGCTACGGGAGGCGGGAGTCCTACGAGCAGTACTTC.

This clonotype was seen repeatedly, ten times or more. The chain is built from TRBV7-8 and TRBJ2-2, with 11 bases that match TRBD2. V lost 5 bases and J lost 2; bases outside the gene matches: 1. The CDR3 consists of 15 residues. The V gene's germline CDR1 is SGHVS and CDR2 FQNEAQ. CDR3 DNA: TGTGCCAGCAGCCGACTAGCGGGAAACACCGGGGAGCTGTTTTTT. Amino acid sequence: CASSRLAGNTGELFF.

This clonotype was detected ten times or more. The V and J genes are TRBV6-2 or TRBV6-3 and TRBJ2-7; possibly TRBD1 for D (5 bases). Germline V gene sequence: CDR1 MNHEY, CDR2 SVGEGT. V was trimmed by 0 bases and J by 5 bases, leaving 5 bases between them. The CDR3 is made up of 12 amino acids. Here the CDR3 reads CASSYSGDEQYF. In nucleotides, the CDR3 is TGTGCCAGCAGTTACTCAGGGGACGAGCAGTACTTC.

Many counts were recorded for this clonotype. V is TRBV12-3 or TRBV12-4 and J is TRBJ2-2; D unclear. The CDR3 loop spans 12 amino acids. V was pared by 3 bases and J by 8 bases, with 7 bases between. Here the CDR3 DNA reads TGTGCCAGCAGTTTTCGGGTAGGGGAGCTGTTTTTT. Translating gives CASSFRVGELFF.

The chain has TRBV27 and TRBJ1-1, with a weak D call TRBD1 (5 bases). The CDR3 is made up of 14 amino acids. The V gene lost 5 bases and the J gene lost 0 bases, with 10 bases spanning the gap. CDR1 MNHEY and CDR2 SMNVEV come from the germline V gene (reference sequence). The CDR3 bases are TGTGCCAGCAGTACGGGACTCATGAACACTGAAGCTTTCTTT. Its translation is CASSTGLMNTEAFF.

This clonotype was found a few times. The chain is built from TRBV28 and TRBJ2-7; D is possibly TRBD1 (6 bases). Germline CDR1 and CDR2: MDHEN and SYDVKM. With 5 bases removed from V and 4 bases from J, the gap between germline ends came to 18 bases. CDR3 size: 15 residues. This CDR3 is CASSPPGQTNYEQYF. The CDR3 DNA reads TGTGCCAGCAGTCCCCCCGGACAGACAAATTACGAGCAGTACTTC.

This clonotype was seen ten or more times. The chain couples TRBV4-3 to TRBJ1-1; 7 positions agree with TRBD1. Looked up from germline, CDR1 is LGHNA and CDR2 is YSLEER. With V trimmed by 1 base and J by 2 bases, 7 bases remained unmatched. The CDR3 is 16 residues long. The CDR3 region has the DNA TGCGCCAGCAGCCAAGGAACAGGGGTGTCAAACACTGAAGCTTTCTTT. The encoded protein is CASSQGTGVSNTEAFF.

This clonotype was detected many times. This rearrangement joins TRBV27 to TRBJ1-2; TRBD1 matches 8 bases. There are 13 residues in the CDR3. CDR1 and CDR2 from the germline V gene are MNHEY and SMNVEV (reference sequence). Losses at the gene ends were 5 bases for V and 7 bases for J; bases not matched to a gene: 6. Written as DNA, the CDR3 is TGTGCCAGCAGTCTGGACAGGGTGTCTGGCTACACCTTC. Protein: CASSLDRVSGYTF.

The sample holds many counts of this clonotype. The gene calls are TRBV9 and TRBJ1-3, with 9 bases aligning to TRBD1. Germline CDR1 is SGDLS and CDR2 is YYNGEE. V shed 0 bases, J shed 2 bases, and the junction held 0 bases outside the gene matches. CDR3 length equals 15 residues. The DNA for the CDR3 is TGTGCCAGCAGCGTAGGGACAGGGGCTGGAAACACCATATATTTT. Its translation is CASSVGTGAGNTIYF. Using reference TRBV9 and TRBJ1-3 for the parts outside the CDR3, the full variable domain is DSGVTQTPKHLITATGQRVTLRCSPRSGDLSVYWYQQSLDQGLQFLIQYYNGEERAKGNILERFSAQQFPDLHSELNLSSLELGDSALYFCASSVGTGAGNTIYFGEGSWLTVV.

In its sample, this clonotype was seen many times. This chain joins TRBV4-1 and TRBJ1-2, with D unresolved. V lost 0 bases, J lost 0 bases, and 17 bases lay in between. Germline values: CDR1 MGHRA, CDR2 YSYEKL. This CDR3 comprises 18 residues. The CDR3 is CASSQDFSTGRTNYGYTF. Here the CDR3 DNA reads TGCGCCAGCAGCCAAGATTTCAGTACCGGGCGGACTAACTATGGCTACACCTTC.

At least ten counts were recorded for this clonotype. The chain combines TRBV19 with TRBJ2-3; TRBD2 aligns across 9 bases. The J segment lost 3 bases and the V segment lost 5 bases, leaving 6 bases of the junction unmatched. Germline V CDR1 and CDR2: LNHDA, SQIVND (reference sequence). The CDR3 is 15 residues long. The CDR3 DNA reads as TGTGCCAGTAGTCCCTATAGCGGGAGTACAGATACGCAGTATTTT. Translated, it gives CASSPYSGSTDTQYF.

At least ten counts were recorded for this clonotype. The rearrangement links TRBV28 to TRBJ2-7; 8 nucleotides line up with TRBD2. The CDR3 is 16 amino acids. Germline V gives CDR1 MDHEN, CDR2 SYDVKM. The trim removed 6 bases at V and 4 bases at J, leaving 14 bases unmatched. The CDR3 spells CASSPHGSGRSYEQYF. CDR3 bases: TGTGCCAGCAGCCCCCACGGCAGCGGGAGATCTTACGAGCAGTACTTC.

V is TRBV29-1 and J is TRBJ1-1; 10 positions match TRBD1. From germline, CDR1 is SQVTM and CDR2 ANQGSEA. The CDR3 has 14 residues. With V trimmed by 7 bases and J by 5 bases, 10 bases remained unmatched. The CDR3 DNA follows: TGCAGCGCGATGGGACAGGGGAGAACGACTGAAGCTTTCTTT. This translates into CSAMGQGRTTEAFF.

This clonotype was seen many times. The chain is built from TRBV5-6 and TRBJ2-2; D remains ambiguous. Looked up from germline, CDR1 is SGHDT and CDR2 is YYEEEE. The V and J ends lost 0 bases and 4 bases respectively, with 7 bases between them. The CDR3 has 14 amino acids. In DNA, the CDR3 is TGTGCCAGCAGCTTGGCGGTTACCACCGGGGAGCTGTTTTTT. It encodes CASSLAVTTGELFF.

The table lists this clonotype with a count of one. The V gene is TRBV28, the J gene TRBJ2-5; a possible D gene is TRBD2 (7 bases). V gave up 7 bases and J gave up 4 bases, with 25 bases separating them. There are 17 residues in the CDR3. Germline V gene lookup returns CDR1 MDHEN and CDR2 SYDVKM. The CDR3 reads CASIGGGPGPQTETQYF. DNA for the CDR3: TGTGCCAGCATTGGGGGGGGGCCGGGCCCACAGACAGAGACCCAGTACTTC.

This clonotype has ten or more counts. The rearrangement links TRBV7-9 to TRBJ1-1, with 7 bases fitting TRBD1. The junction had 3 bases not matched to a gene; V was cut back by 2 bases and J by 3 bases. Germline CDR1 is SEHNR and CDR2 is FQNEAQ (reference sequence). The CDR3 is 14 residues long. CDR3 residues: CASSLTGDYTEAFF. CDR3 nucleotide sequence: TGTGCCAGCAGCTTAACAGGGGATTACACTGAAGCTTTCTTT.

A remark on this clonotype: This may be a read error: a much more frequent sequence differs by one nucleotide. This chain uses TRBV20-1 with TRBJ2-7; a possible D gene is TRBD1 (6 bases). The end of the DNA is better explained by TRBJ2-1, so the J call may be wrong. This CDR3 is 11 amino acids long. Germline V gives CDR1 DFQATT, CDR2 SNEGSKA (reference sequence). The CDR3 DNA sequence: TGCAGTGCTGGACAGATAAGCGAGCAGTTCTTC. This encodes CSAGQISEQFF.

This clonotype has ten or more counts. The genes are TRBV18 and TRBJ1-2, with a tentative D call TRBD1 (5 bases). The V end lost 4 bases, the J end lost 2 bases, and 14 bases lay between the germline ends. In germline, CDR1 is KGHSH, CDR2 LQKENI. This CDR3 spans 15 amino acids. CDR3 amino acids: CASSRDRQTNYGYTF. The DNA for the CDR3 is TGTGCCAGCTCACGAGACAGACAAACGAACTATGGCTACACCTTC. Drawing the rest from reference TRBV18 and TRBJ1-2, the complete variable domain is NAGVMQNPRHLVRRRGQEARLRCSPMKGHSHVYWYRQLPEEGLKFMVYLQKENIIDESGMPKERFSAEFPKEGPSILRIQQVVRGDSAAYFCASSRDRQTNYGYTFGSGTRLTVV.

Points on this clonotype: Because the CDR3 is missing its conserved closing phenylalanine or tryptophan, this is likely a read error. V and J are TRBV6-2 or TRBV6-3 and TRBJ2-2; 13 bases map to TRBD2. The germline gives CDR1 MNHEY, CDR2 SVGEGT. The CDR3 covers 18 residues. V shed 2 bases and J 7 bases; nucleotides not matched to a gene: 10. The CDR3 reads CASSYLGPGLAGDGELFL. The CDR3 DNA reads TGTGCCAGCAGTTACCTGGGGCCTGGACTAGCGGGAGACGGGGAGCTGTTTCTT.

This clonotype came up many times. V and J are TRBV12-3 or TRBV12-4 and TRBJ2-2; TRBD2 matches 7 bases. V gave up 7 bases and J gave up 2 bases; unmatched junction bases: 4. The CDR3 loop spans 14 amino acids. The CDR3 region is CASMASGNTGELFF. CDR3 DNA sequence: TGTGCCAGCATGGCTAGCGGAAACACCGGGGAGCTGTTTTTT.

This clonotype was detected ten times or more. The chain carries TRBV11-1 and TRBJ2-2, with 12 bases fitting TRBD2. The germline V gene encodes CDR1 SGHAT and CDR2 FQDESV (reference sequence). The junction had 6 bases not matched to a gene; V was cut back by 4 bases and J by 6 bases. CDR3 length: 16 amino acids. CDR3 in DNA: TGTGCCAGCAGCTCGTGGACTAGCGGGATAGCCGGGGAGCTGTTTTTT. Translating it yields CASSSWTSGIAGELFF.